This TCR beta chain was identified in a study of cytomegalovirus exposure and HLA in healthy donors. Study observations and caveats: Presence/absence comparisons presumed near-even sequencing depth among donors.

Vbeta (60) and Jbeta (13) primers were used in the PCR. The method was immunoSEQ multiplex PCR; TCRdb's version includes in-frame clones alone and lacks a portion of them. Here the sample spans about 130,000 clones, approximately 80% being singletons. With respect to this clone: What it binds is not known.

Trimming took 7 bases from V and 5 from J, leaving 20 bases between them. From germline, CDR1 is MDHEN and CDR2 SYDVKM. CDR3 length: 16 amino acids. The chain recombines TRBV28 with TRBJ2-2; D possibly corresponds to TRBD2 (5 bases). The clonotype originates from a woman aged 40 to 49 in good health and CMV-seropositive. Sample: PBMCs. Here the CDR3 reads CASITPVGGGTGELFF. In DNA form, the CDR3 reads TGTGCCAGCATTACCCCCGTGGGCGGCGGGACCGGGGAGCTGTTTTTT.